The 14 T cell receptor beta chains below come from one sample, sequenced in a study of blood T cell repertoires in COVID-19. The table came from immunoSEQ multiplex PCR; TCRdb's copy has only in-frame clones and leaves some out. The profile covers 200,000 or so clones, with more than 80% appearing a single time and 2% to 3% taken by the ten largest. Sequencing input: peripheral blood. The receptors originated from a man aged 30 to 39 with COVID-19, enrolled during active disease.

The gene calls are TRBV2 and TRBJ1-5; possibly TRBD1 for D (5 bases). This CDR3 comprises 13 residues. Germline CDR1 reads SNHLY; CDR2 reads FYNNEI. Trimming took 6 bases from V and 11 from J, leaving 17 bases between them. The CDR3, as DNA: TGTGCCAGCAGCGCCTACAGCGCGGGGGCCCAGCATTTT. This codes for CASSAYSAGAQHF.

The chain employs TRBV28 and TRBJ1-1; weak D call: TRBD1 (6 bases). Germline CDR1 is MDHEN and CDR2 is SYDVKM. This CDR3 contains 15 residues. Between the trimmed V and J ends, which lost 4 bases and 1 base, there was a span of 13 bases. CDR3 in amino acids: CASSSGTPRNTEAFF. CDR3 nucleotides: TGTGCCAGCAGTTCGGGGACACCAAGGAACACTGAAGCTTTCTTT.

The genes are TRBV7-9 and TRBJ2-1; 15 bases agree with TRBD2. Germline V lookup: CDR1 SEHNR, CDR2 FQNEAQ (reference sequence). V lost 4 bases to trimming and J lost 8 bases; unmatched junction nucleotides: 6. The CDR3 is made up of 16 amino acids. The CDR3 region is CASSSGLAGGLDEQFF. The CDR3 DNA sequence: TGTGCCAGCAGCTCGGGACTAGCGGGGGGCTTGGATGAGCAGTTCTTC.

Note on this clone: Other DNA sequences in this specimen translate into the identical CDR3. This chain connects TRBV3-1 (or the pseudogene TRBV3-2) to TRBJ2-7, with TRBD2 matching 11 bases. Germline trimming cut 2 bases from V and 4 bases from J; bases unmatched to any gene: 1. From germline, CDR1 is LGHDT and CDR2 YNNKEL (reference sequence). This CDR3 region has 14 residues. CDR3 amino acids: CASSQLAGGYEQYF. The CDR3 coding sequence is TGTGCCAGCAGCCAACTAGCGGGGGGTTACGAGCAGTACTTC.

This rearrangement joins TRBV15 to TRBJ1-5; D might be TRBD1 (5 bases). Per the germline V gene, CDR1 is LNHNV and CDR2 is YYDKDF (reference sequence). V was clipped by 1 base and J by 0 bases, with 16 bases between them. The CDR3 length is 18 residues. CDR3 nucleotides: TGTGCCACCAGCAGAGCCTTTACAGGTTTCTATAGCAATCAGCCCCAGCATTTT. Translation: CATSRAFTGFYSNQPQHF.

This rearrangement joins TRBV9 to TRBJ1-4, with D maybe TRBD1 (5 bases). Germline V gives CDR1 SGDLS, CDR2 YYNGEE. The CDR3 runs to 15 residues. V was trimmed by 0 bases and J by 5 bases, leaving 11 bases between them. The CDR3 sequence is CASSVGLGLNEKLFF. The CDR3 coding sequence is TGTGCCAGCAGCGTAGGGTTGGGGCTGAATGAAAAACTGTTTTTT.

The rearrangement joins TRBV3-1 (or the pseudogene TRBV3-2) to TRBJ2-3; TRBD2 aligns across 13 bases. The CDR3 runs 17 residues. Germline values: CDR1 LGHDT, CDR2 YNNKEL (reference sequence). V shed 3 bases, J shed 4 bases, and the junction held 7 bases outside the gene matches. CDR3 in amino acids: CASSHGTSGVKADTQYF. CDR3 nucleotide sequence: TGTGCCAGCAGCCATGGGACTAGCGGGGTAAAGGCAGATACGCAGTATTTT.

The V gene is TRBV18, the J gene TRBJ1-1, with TRBD1 identical over 11 bases. CDR1 and CDR2 (germline): KGHSH, LQKENI. The CDR3 runs 13 residues. J was trimmed by 11 bases and V by 3 bases; bases with no gene match: 5. CDR3 DNA sequence: TGTGCCAGCTCACCGGGACAGGGGGTTATGGCTTTCTTT. It yields the protein CASSPGQGVMAFF.

The chain joins TRBV30 to TRBJ1-1; a possible D gene is TRBD1 (6 bases). CDR3 length: 13 residues. V shed 1 base and J shed 7 bases, with 13 bases lying between them. Germline V lookup: CDR1 GTSNPN, CDR2 SVGIG (reference sequence). CDR3 protein: CAWSGGGRGEAFF. Written as DNA, the CDR3 is TGTGCCTGGAGTGGGGGGGGCAGAGGTGAAGCTTTCTTT.

This rearrangement joins TRBV7-7 to TRBJ2-3; TRBD2 agrees at 7 bases. Germline V gene sequence: CDR1 SSHAT, CDR2 FNYEAQ (reference sequence). Germline trimming cut 5 bases from V and 4 bases from J; bases unmatched to any gene: 12. CDR3 length equals 16 residues. The CDR3 DNA follows: TGTGCCAGCAGCCCGGGGGGACCCTTAGTCGCAGATACGCAGTATTTT. Protein product: CASSPGGPLVADTQYF.

The chain employs TRBV27 and TRBJ2-1; 9 nucleotides align to TRBD2. The V gene end was trimmed by 3 bases and the J gene end by 2 bases; junction bases not matched to a gene: 5. Germline V gives CDR1 MNHEY, CDR2 SMNVEV (reference sequence). The CDR3 sequence is 16 residues long. The CDR3 DNA sequence: TGTGCCAGCAGTTTTTCGGCGGGGGGGCCCTACAATGAGCAGTTCTTC. Translation gives CASSFSAGGPYNEQFF.

This clone has just a few counts. This chain uses TRBV25-1 with TRBJ2-1; 8 bases match TRBD2. With 3 bases clipped from V and 10 bases from J, the junction kept 5 bases outside the gene matches. The CDR3 length is 13 residues. The germline V gene has CDR1 MGHDK and CDR2 SYGVNS. The CDR3: CASSEGGRREQFF. Here the CDR3 DNA reads TGTGCCAGCAGTGAGGGCGGGAGGAGGGAGCAGTTCTTC.

The chain recombines TRBV11-2 with TRBJ1-3, with D possibly TRBD1 on 6 matching bases. CDR1 is SGHAT and CDR2 is FQNNGV in the germline V gene. The CDR3 contains 17 residues. V lost 5 bases, J lost 3 bases, and 20 bases lay in between. The CDR3 DNA reads TGTGCCAGCAGCCCCCGGGGTGCGGGGGCATATGGAAACACCATATATTTT. It encodes CASSPRGAGAYGNTIYF.

Here the CDR3 reads CASSFSGTLEMVYEQYF. CDR3 nucleotides: TGTGCCAGCAGCTTCTCCGGGACTCTCGAAATGGTCTACGAGCAGTACTTC. The chain joins TRBV5-6 to TRBJ2-7; possibly TRBD2 for D (6 bases). The ends were cut back, 2 bases at V and 3 bases at J, with 21 bases in the middle. Looked up from germline, CDR1 is SGHDT and CDR2 is YYEEEE. This CDR3 is 17 amino acids long.